This T cell receptor beta chain is from a study of blood T cells in healthy people across ages (dated by TCRdb to between 2014 and 2016). At the level of the whole study: In model experiments, template switching captured about one uniquely barcoded TCR beta cDNA molecule for every two T cells. Age-related changes in TCR beta repertoire diversity were measured in the study by deep sequencing normalized with unique cDNA molecular identifiers. To avoid experimental bias, donors of different ages were distributed randomly across sequencing lanes. Two additional independent replicas of 1 million unique cDNA reads from the same blood draw were analyzed for two donors (one aged 18 to 30 and one aged 80 or older). The donors were divided into four age groups: young (average around 16 years), middle-aged (around 41), aged (about 60) and long-lived (around 80). Study-wide findings and limitations: Conclusive comparison of naive and antigen-experienced compartments was prevented by the profiling of bulk unsorted PBMCs. Because donor CMV infection status was unknown, age-related changes in expanded clonotypes were potentially confounded. The long-lived group showed more naive CD4+ T cells, fewer expanded clones and increased TCR diversity than the aged group, suggesting age selection. Estimates of total diversity based on one million sequenced T cells were regarded as lower bounds and as underestimates. There was a strong correlation between observed TCR beta diversity and the percentage of naive T cells measured by flow cytometry. As age increased, observed TCR beta diversity per million T cells dropped in a roughly linear way, and a significant reduction was already evident by age 40.

The 39 donors, aged about 6 to 100 years, were systemically healthy Caucasian individuals from Russia. Each donor gave roughly 9.5 milliliters of peripheral blood, collected into EDTA-treated Vacutainer tubes. Ficoll-Paque density-gradient centrifugation was used to isolate PBMCs, with at least 7 million obtained per sample. Total RNA was extracted from PBMCs with Trizol reagent, with at least 5.5 micrograms obtained per sample. For every donor, flow cytometry on a PBMC aliquot measured the percentage of naive CD45RAhigh/CD27high T cells. Library preparation was by 5' RACE. Sequencing used an Illumina HiSeq 2500. The second PCR ran for about 7 to 11 cycles and used a J-beta primer mix along with a sample-barcoded 5' primer. A template-switch 5' adaptor carrying 12 random nucleotides introduced a unique molecular identifier onto each TCR beta cDNA molecule. At least 2.5 million CDR3-containing paired-end reads were obtained from each sample. The Mint cDNA synthesis kit, primed by a TRBC-specific oligonucleotide, was used to synthesize first-strand cDNA from all RNA. After uracil-DNA glycosylase treatment, a first 18-cycle PCR used universal primers M1SS and BC2_uni_R on all cDNA. The study's processing was this. Normalization of each sample was performed by random selection of 1 million high-quality reads, each carrying a distinct molecular identifier. Reads sharing molecular identifiers were discarded rather than binned into consensus sequences. CDR3 identification, clonotype clustering and error correction used MiTCR with a Q25 quality threshold and the strictest error-elimination algorithm. A nonparametric unseen species model with Euler transformation was used to estimate a lower bound on total TCR beta diversity. TCRdb ran its own pipeline on the public reads, namely fastp trimming at Q25 and MiXCR clone calling, and kept in-frame beta chains. Each CDR3 protein gets just one entry, which takes the most common genes and DNA from the rows behind it. What appears here as the V and J calls and clone size reflects TCRdb's work, not the paper's. The sample profile shows about 2 million distinct CDR3 sequences; roughly 49% of them were found once. The top ten clonotypes cover roughly 2% of the sample.

About this clonotype: What antigen it recognizes has not been identified. Base qualities were left out, and no much larger clone turns up one base away.

The germline V gene supplies CDR1 SGHTA and CDR2 FQGNSA. The trim is 5 bases for V and 6 bases for J, with a gap of 18 bases between the germline ends. Taken from cysteine to phenylalanine, the CDR3 has 15 residues. Kept here is only the CDR3 DNA, which spans 45 bases and is read in frame from base 1. What was sequenced was blood. Rearrangement joined TRBV7-2 to TRBJ2-3; the D gene is perhaps TRBD1, from 7 matching bases. The sequence derives from a woman aged 40-49 years in good health. The CDR3 amino acid sequence is: CASSDRGRGADTQYF. The DNA sequence is given as TGTGCCAGCAGCGATCGGGGCAGGGGGGCGGATACGCAGTATTTT.